The source of this TCR beta chain is a study of T-cell memory formation after mild COVID-19. TCRdb ran MiXCR on the 5' RACE reads and lists one entry per CDR3 protein. Of some 190,000 distinct CDR3 sequences listed, roughly 17% were seen once; the top ten hold 2% to 2.5%. The sequenced sample was PBMCs or a T cell subset sorted from them (not recorded which). The sequence came from an adult woman who had mild COVID-19 (a few samples of this study predate the infection). Cell type and time point are not known.

The DNA for the CDR3 is TGTGCCACCAGCATCAACGCCCCGGGCGACGGGGAGACCCAGTACTTC. Translation: CATSINAPGDGETQYF. The chain is built from TRBV15 and TRBJ2-5; D is unresolved. Trimming removed 4 bases from V and 5 bases from J, with 20 bases in between. The CDR3 is 16 residues long. Germline lookup yields CDR1 LNHNV and CDR2 YYDKDF (reference sequence).